The rows below give T cell receptor beta chains drawn from one sample of a study of T cell responses to AZD1222 COVID-19 vaccine. Repertoires were generated with immunoSEQ multiplex PCR, while TCRdb's copy carries only in-frame clones and drops some. Of around 88,000 clones listed, 70% to 90% were seen once; the top ten hold about 9.3%. The sample was peripheral blood, taken on day 0 of MenACWY control vaccination. These TCRs come from an adult in good health. The CDR3 runs from the conserved cysteine through the conserved F or W. The D gene is left open where the match is weak. The size of a clone is reported for some rows only, either as once, few or many, or as a class for expanded clones.

clone size: .
D gene: TRBD1
J gene: TRBJ2-1
V gene: TRBV4-3
CDR3 DNA: TGCGCCAGCAGCCGAGGGGACAGGGAGTCCAATGAGCAGTTCTTC
CDR3 protein: CASSRGDRESNEQFF

clone size: .
D gene: TRBD1
J gene: TRBJ1-1
V gene: TRBV7-2
CDR3 DNA: TGTGCCAGCAGCCACCGACAGGGAGGGAACACTGAAGCTTTCTTT
CDR3 protein: CASSHRQGGNTEAFF

clone size: .
D gene: TRBD2
J gene: TRBJ2-1
V gene: TRBV2
CDR3 DNA: TGTGCCAGCAGTTCGACTAGCGGGGGGGACAATGAGCAGTTCTTC
CDR3 protein: CASSSTSGGDNEQFF

clone size: .
D gene: .
J gene: TRBJ2-7
V gene: TRBV12-3/TRBV12-4
CDR3 DNA: TGTGCCAGCAGTACGACCTACGAGCAGTACTTC
CDR3 protein: CASSTTYEQYF

clone size: few
D gene: TRBD1
J gene: TRBJ1-5
V gene: TRBV15
CDR3 DNA: TGTGCCACCAGCAGATCCCTAGGGCAGGGGGCCGGCAATCAGCCCCAGCATTTT
CDR3 protein: CATSRSLGQGAGNQPQHF

clone size: once
D gene: .
J gene: TRBJ1-4
V gene: TRBV6-6
CDR3 DNA: TGTGCCAGCTCGGGTTTAACTAATGAAAAACTGTTTTTT
CDR3 protein: CASSGLTNEKLFF

clone size: .
D gene: TRBD1
J gene: TRBJ1-5
V gene: TRBV28
CDR3 DNA: TGTGCCAGCAGGAGATATCCTGGACAGGGAGGCAATCAGCCCCAGCATTTT
CDR3 protein: CASRRYPGQGGNQPQHF

clone size: .
D gene: TRBD1
J gene: TRBJ1-4
V gene: TRBV3-1/TRBV3-2
CDR3 DNA: TGTGCCAGCAGCCCCAGGGGGCATGGTGAAAAACTGTTTTTT
CDR3 protein: CASSPRGHGEKLFF

clone size: .
D gene: TRBD1
J gene: TRBJ1-5
V gene: TRBV12-5
CDR3 DNA: TGTGCTAGTGGCAGGACAGGGATACAGCATTTT
CDR3 protein: CASGRTGIQHF

clone size: .
D gene: TRBD1
J gene: TRBJ1-1
V gene: TRBV6-5
CDR3 DNA: TGTGCCAGCAGTACGGACAGGGTGGGAAACACTGAAGCTTTCTTT
CDR3 protein: CASSTDRVGNTEAFF

clone size: .
D gene: .
J gene: TRBJ1-6
V gene: TRBV10-3
CDR3 DNA: TGTGCCATCAGTGAGTCGGGGGGCTCCTATAATTCACCCCTCCACTTT
CDR3 protein: CAISESGGSYNSPLHF

clone size: once
D gene: .
J gene: TRBJ1-6
V gene: TRBV7-3
CDR3 DNA: TGTGCCAGCAGCTTAGATGGTCGCTCCTATAATTCACCCCTCCACTTT
CDR3 protein: CASSLDGRSYNSPLHF

clone size: .
D gene: .
J gene: TRBJ1-2
V gene: TRBV7-9
CDR3 DNA: TGTGCCAGCAGCTTAGAGTTGGGTGTCTATGGCTACACCTTC
CDR3 protein: CASSLELGVYGYTF

clone size: .
D gene: .
J gene: TRBJ2-7
V gene: TRBV6-5
CDR3 DNA: TGTGCCAGCAAAGTCGAAGGAGGGGCCTACGAGCAGTACTTC
CDR3 protein: CASKVEGGAYEQYF

clone size: .
D gene: TRBD2
J gene: TRBJ2-3
V gene: TRBV29-1
CDR3 DNA: TGCAGCGTTGAACGGGGGGGCACAGATACGCAGTATTTT
CDR3 protein: CSVERGGTDTQYF

clone size: .
D gene: .
J gene: TRBJ2-6
V gene: TRBV10-3
CDR3 DNA: TGTGCCATCAGTGGTAACTATGGACCCTCTGGGGCCAACGTCCTGACTTTC
CDR3 protein: CAISGNYGPSGANVLTF

clone size: .
D gene: .
J gene: TRBJ1-1
V gene: TRBV25-1
CDR3 DNA: TGTGCCAGCATCCCCAGGGGAACCACTGAAGCTTTCTTT
CDR3 protein: CASIPRGTTEAFF